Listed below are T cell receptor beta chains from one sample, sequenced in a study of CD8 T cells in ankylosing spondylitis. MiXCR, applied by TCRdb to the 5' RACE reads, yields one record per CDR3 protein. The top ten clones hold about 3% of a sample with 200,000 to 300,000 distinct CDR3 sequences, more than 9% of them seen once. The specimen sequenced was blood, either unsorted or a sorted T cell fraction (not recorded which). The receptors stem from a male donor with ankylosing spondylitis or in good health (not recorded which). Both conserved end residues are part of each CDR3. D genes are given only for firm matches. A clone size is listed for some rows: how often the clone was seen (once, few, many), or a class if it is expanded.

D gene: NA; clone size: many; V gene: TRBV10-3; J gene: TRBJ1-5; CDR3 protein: CAISEYRDSNQPQHF; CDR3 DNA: TGTGCCATCAGTGAGTACAGGGATAGCAATCAGCCCCAGCATTTT
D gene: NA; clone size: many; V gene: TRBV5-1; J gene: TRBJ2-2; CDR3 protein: CASSSNVGGNTGELFF; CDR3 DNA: TGCGCCAGCAGCTCCAACGTGGGGGGGAACACCGGGGAGCTGTTTTTT
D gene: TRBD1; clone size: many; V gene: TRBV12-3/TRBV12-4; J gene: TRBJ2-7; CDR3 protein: CASSFLGNNWDSSSYEQYF; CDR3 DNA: TGTGCCAGCAGTTTTCTTGGGAATAACTGGGACAGTTCCTCCTACGAGCAGTACTTC
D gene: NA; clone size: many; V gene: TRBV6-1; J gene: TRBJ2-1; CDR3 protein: CASRYVVNEQFF; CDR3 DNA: TGTGCCAGCCGCTACGTGGTGAATGAGCAGTTCTTC
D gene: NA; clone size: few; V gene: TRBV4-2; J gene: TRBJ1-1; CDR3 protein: CASTAAENTEAFF; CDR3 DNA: TGTGCCAGCACCGCTGCGGAGAACACTGAAGCTTTCTTT
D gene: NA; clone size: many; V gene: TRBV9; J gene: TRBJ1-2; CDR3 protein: CASNGGAGYTF; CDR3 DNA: TGTGCCAGCAATGGAGGGGCCGGCTACACCTTC
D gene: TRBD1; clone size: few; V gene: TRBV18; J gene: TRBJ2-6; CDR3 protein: CASSPDRASGANVLTF; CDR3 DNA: TGTGCCAGCTCACCAGACAGGGCCTCTGGGGCCAACGTCCTGACTTTC
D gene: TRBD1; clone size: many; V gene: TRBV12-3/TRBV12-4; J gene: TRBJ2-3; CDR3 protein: CASSLVVLDRGTDTQYF; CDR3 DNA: TGTGCCAGCAGTTTAGTTGTTTTGGACAGGGGTACAGATACGCAGTATTTT
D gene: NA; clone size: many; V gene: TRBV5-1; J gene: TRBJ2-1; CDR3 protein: CASSLGHLSYNEQFF; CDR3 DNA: TGCGCCAGCAGCCTAGGACACCTCTCCTACAATGAGCAGTTCTTC
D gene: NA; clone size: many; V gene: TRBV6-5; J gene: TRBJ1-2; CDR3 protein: CASGSFGDYGYTF; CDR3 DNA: TGTGCCAGCGGTTCGTTTGGGGACTATGGCTACACCTTC
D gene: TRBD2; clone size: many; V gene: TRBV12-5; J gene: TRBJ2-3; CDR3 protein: CASGSGLAGGTDTQYF; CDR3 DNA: TGTGCTAGTGGTTCAGGACTAGCGGGAGGTACAGATACGCAGTATTTT
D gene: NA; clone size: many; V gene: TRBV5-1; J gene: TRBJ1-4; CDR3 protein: CASSLAWGPSNEKLFF; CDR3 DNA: TGCGCCAGCAGCTTGGCATGGGGGCCGTCTAATGAAAAACTGTTTTTT
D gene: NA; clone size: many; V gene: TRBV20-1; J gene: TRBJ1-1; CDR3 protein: CSAIKPPLDTEAFF; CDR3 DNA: TGCAGTGCTATAAAGCCGCCTCTGGACACTGAAGCTTTCTTT
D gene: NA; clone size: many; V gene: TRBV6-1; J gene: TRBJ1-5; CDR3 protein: CASSEGLDQPQHF; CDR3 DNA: TGTGCCAGCAGTGAGGGTTTAGACCAGCCCCAGCATTTT
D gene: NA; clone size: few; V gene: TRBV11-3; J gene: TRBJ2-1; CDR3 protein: CASSSGAAESSEQFF; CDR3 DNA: TGTGCCAGCAGCTCCGGGGCCGCTGAGTCGAGTGAGCAGTTCTTC
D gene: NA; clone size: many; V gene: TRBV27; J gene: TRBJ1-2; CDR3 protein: CASSLTGPRSGYTF; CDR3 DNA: TGTGCCAGCAGTCTAACAGGGCCAAGGTCCGGCTACACCTTC
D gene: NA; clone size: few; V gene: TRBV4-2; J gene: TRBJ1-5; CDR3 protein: CASSQDRTGRNQPQHF; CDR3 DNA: TGTGCCAGCAGCCAAGATCGAACAGGGCGAAATCAGCCCCAGCATTTT
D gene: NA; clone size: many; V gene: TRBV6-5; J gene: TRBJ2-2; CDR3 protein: CASSPDWSAVTGELFF; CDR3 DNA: TGTGCCAGCAGCCCGGACTGGTCCGCGGTTACCGGGGAGCTGTTTTTT
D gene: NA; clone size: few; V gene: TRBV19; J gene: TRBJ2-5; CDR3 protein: CASSMVGQETQYF; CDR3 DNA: TGTGCCAGTAGTATGGTTGGGCAAGAGACCCAGTACTTC
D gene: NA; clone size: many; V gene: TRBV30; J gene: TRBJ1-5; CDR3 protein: CAWGRVSNQPQHF; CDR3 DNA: TGTGCCTGGGGCAGGGTTAGCAATCAGCCCCAGCATTTT
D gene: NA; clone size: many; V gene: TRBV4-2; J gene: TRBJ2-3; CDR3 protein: CASSQVTRDSARDTQYF; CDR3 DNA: TGTGCCAGCAGCCAAGTAACGCGAGACTCCGCTAGGGATACGCAGTATTTT
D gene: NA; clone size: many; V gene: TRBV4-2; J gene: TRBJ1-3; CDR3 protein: CASSGFGNTIYF; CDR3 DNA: TGTGCCAGCAGCGGGTTCGGAAACACCATATATTTT
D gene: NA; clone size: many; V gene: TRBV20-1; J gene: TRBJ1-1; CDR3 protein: CSASRLDTEAFF; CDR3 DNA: TGCAGTGCTAGTCGATTGGACACTGAAGCTTTCTTT
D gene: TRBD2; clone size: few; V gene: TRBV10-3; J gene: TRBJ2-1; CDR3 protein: CAISAGLAGDVDEQFF; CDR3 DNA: TGTGCCATCAGCGCGGGACTAGCGGGAGACGTCGATGAGCAGTTCTTC
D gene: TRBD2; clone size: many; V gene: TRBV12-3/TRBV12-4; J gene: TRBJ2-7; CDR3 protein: CASSVLAGSYEQYF; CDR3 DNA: TGTGCCAGCAGTGTACTAGCGGGGTCCTACGAGCAGTACTTC
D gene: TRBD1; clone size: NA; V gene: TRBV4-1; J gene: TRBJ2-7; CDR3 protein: CASSQVQGANDEQYF; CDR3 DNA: TGCGCCAGCAGCCAAGTACAGGGGGCTAACGACGAGCAGTACTTC
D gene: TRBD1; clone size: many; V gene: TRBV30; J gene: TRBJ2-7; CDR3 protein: CATGTGSYEQYF; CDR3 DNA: TGTGCTACCGGGACAGGGTCCTACGAGCAGTACTTC
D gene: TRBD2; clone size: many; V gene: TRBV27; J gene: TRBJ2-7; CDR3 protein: CASSLSPPGLAFGEQYF; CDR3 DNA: TGTGCCAGCAGTTTATCTCCGCCGGGACTAGCTTTTGGAGAGCAGTACTTC
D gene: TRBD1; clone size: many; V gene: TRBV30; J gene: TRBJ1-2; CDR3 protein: CAWNRGYYYGYTF; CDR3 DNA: TGTGCCTGGAACAGGGGATATTACTATGGCTACACCTTC
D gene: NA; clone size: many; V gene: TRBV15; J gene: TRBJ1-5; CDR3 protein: CATSRDPLFGGPNQPQHF; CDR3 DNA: TGTGCCACCAGCAGAGACCCCTTGTTCGGAGGGCCGAATCAGCCCCAGCATTTT
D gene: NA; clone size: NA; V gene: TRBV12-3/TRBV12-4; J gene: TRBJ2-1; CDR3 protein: CASRFMEGSNEQFF; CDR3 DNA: TGTGCCAGCAGATTTATGGAGGGATCCAATGAGCAGTTCTTC
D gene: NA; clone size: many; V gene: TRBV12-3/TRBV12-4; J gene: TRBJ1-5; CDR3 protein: CASTLSGGAARHF; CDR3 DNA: TGTGCCAGCACCTTAAGCGGGGGGGCAGCCCGGCATTTT
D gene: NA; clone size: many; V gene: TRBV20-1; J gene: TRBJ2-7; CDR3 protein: CSATVYRDEQYF; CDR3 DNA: TGCAGTGCTACCGTTTACAGGGACGAGCAGTACTTC
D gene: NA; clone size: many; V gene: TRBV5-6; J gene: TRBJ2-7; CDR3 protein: CASSLVEFEQYF; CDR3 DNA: TGTGCCAGCAGCTTGGTCGAATTTGAGCAGTACTTC
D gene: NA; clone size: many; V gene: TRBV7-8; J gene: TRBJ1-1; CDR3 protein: CASSSNFNTEAFF; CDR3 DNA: TGTGCCAGCAGCAGCAATTTCAACACTGAAGCTTTCTTT
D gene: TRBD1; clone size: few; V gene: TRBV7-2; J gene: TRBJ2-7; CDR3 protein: CASSHSGTGVYEQYF; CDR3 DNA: TGTGCCAGCAGCCACTCCGGGACAGGGGTCTACGAGCAGTACTTC
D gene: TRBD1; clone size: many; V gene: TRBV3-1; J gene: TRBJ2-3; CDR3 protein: CASSQVSGQGADTQYF; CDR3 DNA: TGTGCCAGCAGCCAAGTCTCGGGACAGGGAGCAGATACGCAGTATTTT
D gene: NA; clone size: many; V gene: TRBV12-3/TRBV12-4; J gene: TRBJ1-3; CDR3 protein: CASSLLLRNTIYF; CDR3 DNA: TGTGCCAGCAGTTTATTACTGCGGAACACCATATATTTT
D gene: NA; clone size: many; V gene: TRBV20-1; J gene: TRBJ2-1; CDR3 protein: CSASRLYNEQFF; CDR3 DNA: TGCAGTGCTAGCCGGCTGTACAATGAGCAGTTCTTC
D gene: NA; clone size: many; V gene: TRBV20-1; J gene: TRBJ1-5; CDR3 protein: CSAGRGDQPQHF; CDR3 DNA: TGCAGTGCGGGCAGAGGGGATCAGCCCCAGCATTTT
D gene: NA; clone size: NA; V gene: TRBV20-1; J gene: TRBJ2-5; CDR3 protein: CSAQHGVNPGETQYF; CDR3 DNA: TGCAGTGCTCAACATGGGGTCAACCCCGGGGAGACCCAGTACTTC
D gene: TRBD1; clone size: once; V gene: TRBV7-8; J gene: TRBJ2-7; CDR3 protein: CVSIGGQANYEQYF; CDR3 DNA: TGTGTCAGCATCGGCGGACAGGCAAACTACGAGCAGTACTTC
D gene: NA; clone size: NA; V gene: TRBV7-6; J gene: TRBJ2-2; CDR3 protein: CASSPLISGDHTGELFF; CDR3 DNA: TGTGCCAGCAGCCCTCTCATTTCAGGGGATCACACCGGGGAGCTGTTTTTT
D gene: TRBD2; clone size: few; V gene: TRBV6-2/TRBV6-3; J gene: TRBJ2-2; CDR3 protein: CASGVRGRGPWRALNSTGELFF; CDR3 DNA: TGTGCCAGCGGGGTTCGCGGGAGGGGCCCTTGGAGAGCCCTAAATTCCACCGGGGAGCTGTTTTTT
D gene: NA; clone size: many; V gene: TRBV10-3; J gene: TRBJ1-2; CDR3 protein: CAISGTGNQGGYTF; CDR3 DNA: TGTGCCATCAGTGGTACAGGGAATCAGGGAGGCTACACCTTC
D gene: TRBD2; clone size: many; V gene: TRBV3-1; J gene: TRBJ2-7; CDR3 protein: CASSQNPQLAAYEQYF; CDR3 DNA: TGTGCCAGCAGCCAAAATCCACAGCTAGCGGCCTACGAGCAGTACTTC
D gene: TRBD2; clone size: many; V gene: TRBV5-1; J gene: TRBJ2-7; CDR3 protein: CASSLIPGLATYEQYF; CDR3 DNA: TGCGCCAGCAGCCTTATTCCCGGACTAGCTACCTACGAGCAGTACTTC
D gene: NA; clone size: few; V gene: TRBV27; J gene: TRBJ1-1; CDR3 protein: CASSNIVTGGNTEAFF; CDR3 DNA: TGTGCCAGCAGTAACATTGTGACAGGCGGCAACACTGAAGCTTTCTTT
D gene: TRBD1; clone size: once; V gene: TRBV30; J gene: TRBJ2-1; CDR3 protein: CACTKPRRDRKNNEQFF; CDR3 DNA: TGTGCCTGCACCAAGCCACGCCGGGACAGGAAAAACAATGAGCAGTTCTTC
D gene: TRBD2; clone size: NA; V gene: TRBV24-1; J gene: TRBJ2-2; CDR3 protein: CATSGSGRGTGELFF; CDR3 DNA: TGTGCCACCAGTGGCAGCGGGAGGGGAACCGGGGAGCTGTTTTTT
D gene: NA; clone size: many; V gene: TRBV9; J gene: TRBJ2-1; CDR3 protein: CASSTVYNEQFF; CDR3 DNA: TGTGCCAGCAGTACGGTCTACAATGAGCAGTTCTTC
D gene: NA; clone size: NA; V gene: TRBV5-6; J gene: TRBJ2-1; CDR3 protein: CASSLGRGDNEQFF; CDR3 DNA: TGTGCCAGCAGCTTGGGGCGGGGAGACAATGAGCAGTTCTTC
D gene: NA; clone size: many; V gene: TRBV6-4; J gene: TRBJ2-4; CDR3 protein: CASSHFLRDTSYLAKNIQYF; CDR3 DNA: TGTGCCAGCAGCCACTTCCTCCGGGACACCTCCTATCTAGCCAAAAACATTCAGTACTTC